The clone carrying this T cell receptor (beta chain) has more than one count but fewer than ten. Its cognate antigen is unknown. What was amplified from RNA transcripts were TCR beta CDR3 regions. The HTBI set primed first-round TCR CDR3 RT-PCR. TCRdb analysed the multiplex PCR reads with MiXCR anew, one entry per CDR3 protein. The sample lists 300,000 to 450,000 distinct CDR3 sequences, 13% occurring once. The sample originates from a study of T cells in Graves' hyperthyroidism and ophthalmopathy. Study context: Blood was drawn when the patient was first diagnosed and still untreated.

Findings and caveats of the study: Blood also showed most of the thyroid clonotypes that were expanded above 0.001.

Trimming took off 1 base at V and 2 bases at J, with 16 bases between the two ends. The germline CDR1 and CDR2 sequences are SEHNR and FQNEAQ (reference sequence). The CDR3 spans 17 residues. Participants, patients aged 18 to 65, had newly diagnosed hyperthyroidism with a duration under 2 months. The PBMCs had their origin in around 9.1 ml of fresh peripheral blood. The TCR sequence derives from a man aged 25 to 40 with Graves' hyperthyroidism that later progressed to Graves' ophthalmopathy. Specimen: blood. The rearrangement links TRBV7-9 to TRBJ2-3, with TRBD2 as a possible D gene (6 bases). In DNA form, the CDR3 reads TGTGCCAGCAGCTTAGTATTGGCGGGGAGCGTCACAGATACGCAGTATTTT. This gives the protein CASSLVLAGSVTDTQYF.